Sequencing of this T cell receptor beta chain was carried out in a study of cytomegalovirus exposure and HLA in healthy donors. Looking at the study overall: The same platform used for the 666 first-cohort repertoires was also used for the approximately 120 validation repertoires, as a later analysis reported. Study results and limitations: The TCR clusters that emerged in the first cohort tended, a later analysis found, to co-occur in the roughly 110 validation repertoires. Reports indicated that the classifier achieved high specificity and sensitivity in diagnosing cytomegalovirus status.

Germline values: CDR1 SGHRS, CDR2 YFSETQ. V shed 0 bases and J shed 5 bases, with 14 bases lying between them. The CDR3 consists of 15 residues. In regard to this clone: Its target is not known.

The method was immunoSEQ multiplex PCR; TCRdb's version includes in-frame clones alone and lacks a portion of them. The repertoire holds some 130,000 clones, with 84% as singletons. The TCR sequence derives from a woman in her 30s in good health and CMV-seronegative. Input material: PBMCs. The V gene is TRBV5-1, the J gene TRBJ2-5; maybe TRBD1 (5 bases). CDR3 in DNA: TGCGCCAGCAGCTTGGCCAATTGGGGCCCGGAGACCCAGTACTTC. This gives the protein CASSLANWGPETQYF.